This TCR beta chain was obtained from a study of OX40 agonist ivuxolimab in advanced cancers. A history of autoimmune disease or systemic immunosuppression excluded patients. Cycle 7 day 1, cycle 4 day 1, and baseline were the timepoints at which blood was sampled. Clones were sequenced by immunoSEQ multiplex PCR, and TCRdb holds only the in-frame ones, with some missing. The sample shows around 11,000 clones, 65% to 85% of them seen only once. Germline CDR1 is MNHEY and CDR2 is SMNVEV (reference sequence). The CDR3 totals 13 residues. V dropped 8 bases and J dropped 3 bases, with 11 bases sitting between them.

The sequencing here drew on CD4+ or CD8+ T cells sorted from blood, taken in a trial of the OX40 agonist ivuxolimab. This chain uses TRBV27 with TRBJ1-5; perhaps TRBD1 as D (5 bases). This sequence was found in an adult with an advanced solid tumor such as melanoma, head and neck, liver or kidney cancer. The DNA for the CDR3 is TGTGCCAGCGGCCAGGGTTACAATCAGCCCCAGCATTTT. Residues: CASGQGYNQPQHF.